The rows below give T cell receptor beta chains drawn from one sample of a study of human T cells and chemical hapten exposure. TCRdb called the RACE reads again in MiXCR, with one record for every CDR3 protein. The data show over 300,000 distinct CDR3 sequences, less than 6.5% seen once. Here the sequenced sample was whole blood, taken in connection with sensitization to the hapten diphenylcyclopropenone (DPC). The receptors were sampled from a woman between 50 and 59 years old with alopecia areata. Some clones in this sample may be carry-over from other donors' samples. Both conserved end residues are trimmed from each CDR3.

j_gene | v_gene | CDR3aa
TRBJ2-3 | TRBV11-2 | ASSLGLEDWPPTDTQY
TRBJ2-3 | TRBV10-2 | ASTRQRTDTQY
TRBJ2-2 | TRBV6-1 | ASSPTPPGTLNTGELF
TRBJ2-3 | TRBV29-1 | SVDSGLPDTQY
TRBJ1-5 | TRBV7-8 | ASSLAQGARSNQPQH
TRBJ2-1 | TRBV7-9 | ASSIPDPMADEQF
TRBJ2-4 | TRBV18 | ASSPPGTLKNIQY
TRBJ2-2 | TRBV28 | ATETNTGELF
TRBJ2-7 | TRBV19 | ASSHGGYEQY
TRBJ1-1 | TRBV27 | ASSSTGGRNTEAF
TRBJ1-2 | TRBV15 | ATSRPGVPYGYT
TRBJ2-1 | TRBV15 | ATTIGWGTNEQF
TRBJ2-1 | TRBV11-2 | ASSFGQGLDGEQF
TRBJ1-2 | TRBV7-2 | ASSLGGRLANYGYT
TRBJ1-4 | TRBV7-2 | ASSLEGGTKNEKLF
TRBJ2-1 | TRBV5-1 | ASSRLAGTSGRLNEQF
TRBJ2-1 | TRBV6-2/TRBV6-3 | ASSYLYYNEQF
TRBJ2-2 | TRBV6-1 | ASNLAAGGVPDTGELF
TRBJ1-3 | TRBV20-1 | SARDSESSGNTIY
TRBJ2-7 | TRBV14 | ASSHPGHYEQY
TRBJ1-2 | TRBV5-1 | ASSLQAGTNYGYT
TRBJ2-1 | TRBV11-3 | ASSLDQAVYNEKF
TRBJ2-3 | TRBV7-9 | ASSLYARGTDTQY
TRBJ2-7 | TRBV20-1 | SARGLGYYEQY
TRBJ2-7 | TRBV29-1 | SVVPPGDEQY
TRBJ1-5 | TRBV15 | ATGQGVGQPQH
TRBJ2-3 | TRBV7-2 | ASSLRRLAGSTDTQY
TRBJ1-1 | TRBV6-5 | ASSYSAGPSTEAF
TRBJ1-6 | TRBV6-6 | ASSYSGGGRVNSPLH
TRBJ1-2 | TRBV3-1 | ASSSPGQVNYGYT
TRBJ2-7 | TRBV13 | ASRAGTGAWYEQY
TRBJ2-1 | TRBV5-1 | ASSLAAGQPYNEQF
TRBJ2-7 | TRBV2 | ASSVDGYEQY
TRBJ1-1 | TRBV6-6 | ASSYSMGGRTEAF
TRBJ2-1 | TRBV28 | ASSPAGSGSYNEQF
TRBJ1-5 | TRBV14 | ASSQFNQPQH
TRBJ2-3 | TRBV5-1 | ASSSGGPSTDTQY
TRBJ1-1 | TRBV5-5 | ASSPPGPVTEAF
TRBJ1-2 | TRBV6-2/TRBV6-3 | ASSWPSFNYGYT
TRBJ1-2 | TRBV6-5 | ASSPDISYGYT
TRBJ1-2 | TRBV5-1 | ASSYIGEESGYT